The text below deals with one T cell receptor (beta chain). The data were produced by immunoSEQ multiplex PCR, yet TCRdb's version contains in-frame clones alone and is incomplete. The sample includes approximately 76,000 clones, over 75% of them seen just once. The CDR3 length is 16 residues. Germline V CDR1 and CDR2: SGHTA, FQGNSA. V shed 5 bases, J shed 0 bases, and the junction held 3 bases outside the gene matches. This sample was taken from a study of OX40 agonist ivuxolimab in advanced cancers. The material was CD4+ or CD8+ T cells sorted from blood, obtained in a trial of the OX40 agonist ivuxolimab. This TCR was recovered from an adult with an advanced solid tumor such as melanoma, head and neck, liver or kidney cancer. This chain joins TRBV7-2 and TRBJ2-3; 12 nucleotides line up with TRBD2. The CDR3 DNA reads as TGTGCCAGCAGCACCGGGACTAGCGGGAGCACAGATACGCAGTATTTT. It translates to CASSTGTSGSTDTQYF.